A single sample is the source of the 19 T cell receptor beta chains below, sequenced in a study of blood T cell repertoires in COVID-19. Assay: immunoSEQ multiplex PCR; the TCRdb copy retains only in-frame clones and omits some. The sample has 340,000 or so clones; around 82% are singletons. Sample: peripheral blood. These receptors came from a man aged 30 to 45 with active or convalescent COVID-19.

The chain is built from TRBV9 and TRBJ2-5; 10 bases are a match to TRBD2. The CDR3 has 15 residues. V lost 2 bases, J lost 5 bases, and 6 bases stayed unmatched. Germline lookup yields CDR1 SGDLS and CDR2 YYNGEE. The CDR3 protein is CASSVGAGGPETQYF. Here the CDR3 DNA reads TGTGCCAGCAGCGTTGGAGCGGGGGGGCCGGAGACCCAGTACTTC.

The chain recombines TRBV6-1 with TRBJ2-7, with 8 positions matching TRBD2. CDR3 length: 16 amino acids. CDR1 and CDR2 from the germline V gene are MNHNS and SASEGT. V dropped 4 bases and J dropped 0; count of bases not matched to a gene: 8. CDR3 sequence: CASSGALSGTSYEQYF. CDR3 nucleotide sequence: TGTGCCAGCAGTGGGGCCCTTAGCGGGACCTCCTACGAGCAGTACTTC.

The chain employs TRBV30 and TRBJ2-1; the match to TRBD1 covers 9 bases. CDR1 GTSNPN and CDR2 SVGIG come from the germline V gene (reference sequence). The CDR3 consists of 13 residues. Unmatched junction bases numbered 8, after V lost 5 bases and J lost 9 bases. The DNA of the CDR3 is TGTGCCTGGGGACAGGGGCCCCCGGGTGAGCAGTTCTTC. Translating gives CAWGQGPPGEQFF.

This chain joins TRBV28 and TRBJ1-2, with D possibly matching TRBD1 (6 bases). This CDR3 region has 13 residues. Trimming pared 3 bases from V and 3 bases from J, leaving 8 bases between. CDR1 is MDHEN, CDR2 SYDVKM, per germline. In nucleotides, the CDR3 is TGTGCCAGCAGTTTGGGGGGGCACTATGGCTACACCTTC. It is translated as CASSLGGHYGYTF.

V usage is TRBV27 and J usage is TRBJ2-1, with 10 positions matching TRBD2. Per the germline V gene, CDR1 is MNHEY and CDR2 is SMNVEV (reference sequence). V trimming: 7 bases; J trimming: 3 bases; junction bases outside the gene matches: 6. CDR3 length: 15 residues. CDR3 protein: CASNSGGRNYNEQFF. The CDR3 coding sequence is TGTGCCAGCAATAGCGGGGGGCGGAACTACAATGAGCAGTTCTTC.

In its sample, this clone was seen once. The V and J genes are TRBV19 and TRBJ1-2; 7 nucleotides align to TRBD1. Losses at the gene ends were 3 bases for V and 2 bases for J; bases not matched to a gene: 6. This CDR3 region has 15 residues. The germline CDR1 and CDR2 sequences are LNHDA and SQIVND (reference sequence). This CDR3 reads CASSMAGTANYGYTF. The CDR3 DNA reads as TGTGCCAGTAGTATGGCCGGGACAGCCAACTATGGCTACACCTTC.

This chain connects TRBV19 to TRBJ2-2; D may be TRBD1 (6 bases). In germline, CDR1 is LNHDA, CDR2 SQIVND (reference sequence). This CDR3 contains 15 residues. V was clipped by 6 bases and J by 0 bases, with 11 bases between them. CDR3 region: CASSEGDPNTGELFF. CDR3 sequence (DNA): TGTGCCAGTAGCGAGGGGGACCCGAACACCGGGGAGCTGTTTTTT.

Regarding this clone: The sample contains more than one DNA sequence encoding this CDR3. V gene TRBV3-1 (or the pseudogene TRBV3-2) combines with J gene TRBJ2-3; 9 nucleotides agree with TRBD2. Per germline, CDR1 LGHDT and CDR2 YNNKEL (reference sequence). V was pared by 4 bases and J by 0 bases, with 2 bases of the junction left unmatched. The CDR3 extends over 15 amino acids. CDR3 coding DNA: TGTGCCAGCAGCCCTACTAGCGGGAGCACAGATACGCAGTATTTT. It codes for CASSPTSGSTDTQYF.

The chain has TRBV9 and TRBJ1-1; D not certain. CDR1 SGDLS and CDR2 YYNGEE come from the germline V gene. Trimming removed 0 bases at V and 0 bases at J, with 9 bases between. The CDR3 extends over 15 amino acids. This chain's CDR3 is CASSVVMAMNTEAFF. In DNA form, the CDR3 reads TGTGCCAGCAGCGTAGTAATGGCCATGAACACTGAAGCTTTCTTT.

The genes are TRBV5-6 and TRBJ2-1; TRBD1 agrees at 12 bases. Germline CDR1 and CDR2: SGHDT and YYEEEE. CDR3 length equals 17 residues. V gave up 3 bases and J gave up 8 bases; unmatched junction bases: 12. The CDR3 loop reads CASSSDRGTGGIYEQFF. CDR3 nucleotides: TGTGCCAGCAGCTCGGACAGAGGGACAGGGGGCATTTATGAGCAGTTCTTC.

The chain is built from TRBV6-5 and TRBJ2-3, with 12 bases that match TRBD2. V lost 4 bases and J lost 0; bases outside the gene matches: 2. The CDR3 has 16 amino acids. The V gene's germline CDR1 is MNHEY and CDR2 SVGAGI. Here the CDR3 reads CASSSGLAGSTDTQYF. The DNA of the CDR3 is TGTGCCAGCAGTTCGGGACTAGCGGGCAGCACAGATACGCAGTATTTT.

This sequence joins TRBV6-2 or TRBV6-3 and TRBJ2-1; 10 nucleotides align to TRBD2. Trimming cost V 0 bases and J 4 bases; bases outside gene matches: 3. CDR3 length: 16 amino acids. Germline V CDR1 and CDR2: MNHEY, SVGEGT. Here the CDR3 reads CASSYSPAGGYNEQFF. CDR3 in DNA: TGTGCCAGCAGTTACTCGCCAGCGGGGGGGTACAATGAGCAGTTCTTC.

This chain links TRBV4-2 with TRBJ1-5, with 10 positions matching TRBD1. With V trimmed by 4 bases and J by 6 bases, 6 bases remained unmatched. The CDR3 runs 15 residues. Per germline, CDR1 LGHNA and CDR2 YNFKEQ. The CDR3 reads CASSRDRGPSQPQHF. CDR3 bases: TGTGCCAGCAGCCGGGACAGGGGACCCAGTCAGCCCCAGCATTTT.

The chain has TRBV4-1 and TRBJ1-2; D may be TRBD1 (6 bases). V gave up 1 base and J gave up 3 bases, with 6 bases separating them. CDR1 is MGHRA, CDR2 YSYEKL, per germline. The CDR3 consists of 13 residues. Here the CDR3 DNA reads TGCGCCAGCAGCCAAGGACAGGACTATGGCTACACCTTC. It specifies CASSQGQDYGYTF.

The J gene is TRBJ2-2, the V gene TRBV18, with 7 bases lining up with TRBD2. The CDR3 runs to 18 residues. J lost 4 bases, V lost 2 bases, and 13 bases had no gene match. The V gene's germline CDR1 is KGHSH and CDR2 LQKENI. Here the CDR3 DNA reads TGTGCCAGCTCACCATCACTCGGACTATGGACTAGCACCGGGGAGCTGTTTTTT. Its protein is CASSPSLGLWTSTGELFF.

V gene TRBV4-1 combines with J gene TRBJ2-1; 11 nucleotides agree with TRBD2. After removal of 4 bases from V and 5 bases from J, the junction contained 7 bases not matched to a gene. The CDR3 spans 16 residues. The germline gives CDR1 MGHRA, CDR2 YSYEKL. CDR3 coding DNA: TGCGCCAGCAGCCGCACCGGGACTAGCGGCCACAATGAGCAGTTCTTC. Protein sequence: CASSRTGTSGHNEQFF.

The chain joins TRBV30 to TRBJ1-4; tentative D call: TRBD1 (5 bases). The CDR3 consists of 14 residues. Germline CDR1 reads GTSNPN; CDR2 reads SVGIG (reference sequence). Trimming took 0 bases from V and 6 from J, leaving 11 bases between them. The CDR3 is CAWSVPGRYEKLFF. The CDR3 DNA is TGTGCCTGGAGTGTTCCAGGGAGGTATGAAAAACTGTTTTTT.

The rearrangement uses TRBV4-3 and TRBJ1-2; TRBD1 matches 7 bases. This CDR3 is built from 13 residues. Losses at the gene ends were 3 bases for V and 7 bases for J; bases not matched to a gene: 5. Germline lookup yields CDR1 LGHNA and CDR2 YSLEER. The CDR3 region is CASSQDRRGGYTF. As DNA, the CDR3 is TGCGCCAGCAGCCAGGACAGGAGGGGTGGCTACACCTTC.

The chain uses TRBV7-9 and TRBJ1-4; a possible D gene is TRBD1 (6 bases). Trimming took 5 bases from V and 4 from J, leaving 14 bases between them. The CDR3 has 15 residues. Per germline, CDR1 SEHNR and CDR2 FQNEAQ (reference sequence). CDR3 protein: CASSPGTILNEKLFF. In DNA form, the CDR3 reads TGTGCCAGCAGCCCCGGGACAATCCTTAATGAAAAACTGTTTTTT. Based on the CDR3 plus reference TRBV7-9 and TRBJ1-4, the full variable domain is DTGVSQNPRHKITKRGQNVTFRCDPISEHNRLYWYRQTLGQGPEFLTYFQNEAQLEKSRLLSDRFSAERPKGSFSTLEIQRTEQGDSAMYLCASSPGTILNEKLFFGSGTQLSVL.